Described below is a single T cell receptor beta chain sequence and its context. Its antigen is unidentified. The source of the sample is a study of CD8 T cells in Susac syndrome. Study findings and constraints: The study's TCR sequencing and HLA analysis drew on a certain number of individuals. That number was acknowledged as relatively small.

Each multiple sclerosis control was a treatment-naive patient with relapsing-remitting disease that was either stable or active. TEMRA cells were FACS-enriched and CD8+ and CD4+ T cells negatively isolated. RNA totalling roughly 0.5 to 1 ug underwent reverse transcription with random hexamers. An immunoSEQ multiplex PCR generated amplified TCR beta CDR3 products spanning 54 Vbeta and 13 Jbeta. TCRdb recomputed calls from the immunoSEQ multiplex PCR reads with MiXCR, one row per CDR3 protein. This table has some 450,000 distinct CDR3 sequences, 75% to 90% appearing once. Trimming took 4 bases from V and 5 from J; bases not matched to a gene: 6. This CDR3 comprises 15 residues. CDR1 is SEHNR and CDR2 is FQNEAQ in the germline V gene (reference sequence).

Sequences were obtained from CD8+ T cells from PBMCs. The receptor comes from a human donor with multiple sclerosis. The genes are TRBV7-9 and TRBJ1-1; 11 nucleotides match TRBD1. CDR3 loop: CASSSPGQGATEAFF. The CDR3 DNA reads TGTGCCAGCAGCTCACCCGGACAGGGGGCAACTGAAGCTTTCTTT.